Presented here are 12 T cell receptor beta chains from one specimen sequenced in a study of blood T cell repertoires in COVID-19 (dated by TCRdb to about 2020). To prepare the library, the immunoSEQ multiplex PCR assay was applied. This is the immuneACCESS table as TCRdb keeps it, with only in-frame sequences that have V and J called. A part of the clones is gone; compared with another copy, unresolved V genes explain less than half, and the rest is unexplained. In this sample the table shows 200,000 to 250,000 clones, 80% to 85% of which occur a single time. The ten largest clones add up to approximately 5% of the sample. What was sequenced was peripheral blood. Source of these receptors: a woman aged 70-85 years with COVID-19, enrolled during active disease.

This sequence joins TRBV5-1 and TRBJ2-1; TRBD2 is a possible D gene (6 bases). V was trimmed by 2 bases and J by 9 bases, leaving 15 bases between them. Germline assignment: CDR1 SGHRS and CDR2 YFSETQ. This CDR3 is 14 amino acids long. CDR3 in amino acids: CASSLGGAEVEQFF. DNA for the CDR3: TGCGCCAGCAGCTTAGGCGGGGCCGAGGTTGAGCAGTTCTTC.

The V gene is TRBV7-2, the J gene TRBJ2-7, with 7 nucleotides matching TRBD2. Germline trimming cut 0 bases from V and 2 bases from J; bases unmatched to any gene: 4. The CDR3 covers 15 residues. Germline CDR1 is SGHTA and CDR2 is FQGNSA. The CDR3 nucleotides are TGTGCCAGCAGCTTAGCCCGGACTAGGGCCTACGAGCAGTACTTC. Protein product: CASSLARTRAYEQYF.

The chain couples TRBV5-1 to TRBJ2-7; 13 nucleotides align to TRBD2. Per germline, CDR1 SGHRS and CDR2 YFSETQ. The J segment lost 5 bases and the V segment lost 4 bases, leaving 6 bases of the junction unmatched. This CDR3 has 15 amino acids. Written as DNA, the CDR3 is TGCGCCAGCAGCCCCGGACTAGCGGGAGCTAACGAGCAGTACTTC. Translated: CASSPGLAGANEQYF.

The chain carries TRBV18 and TRBJ1-2; weak D call: TRBD1 (5 bases). Germline V lookup: CDR1 KGHSH, CDR2 LQKENI. CDR3 length: 13 residues. Trimming shortened V by 6 bases and J by 4 bases, and 12 bases separated the two germline ends. DNA for the CDR3: TGTGCCAGCTCCCAGGGTGGTGGCTATGGCTACACCTTC. It codes for CASSQGGGYGYTF.

This chain uses TRBV4-1 with TRBJ2-5; the match to TRBD2 covers 13 bases. The germline V gene has CDR1 MGHRA and CDR2 YSYEKL. With V trimmed by 5 bases and J by 5 bases, 5 bases remained unmatched. There are 15 residues in the CDR3. CDR3 region: CASSSATSGRETQYF. For the CDR3, the DNA is TGCGCCAGCAGCTCGGCGACTAGCGGGAGGGAGACCCAGTACTTC.

The V and J genes are TRBV9 and TRBJ2-5, with unresolved D. Between the trimmed V and J ends, which lost 0 bases and 1 base, there was a span of 16 bases. In germline, CDR1 is SGDLS, CDR2 YYNGEE. The CDR3 is 17 amino acids. CDR3 sequence (DNA): TGTGCCAGCAGCGTAGGTCGGGTGCCTCAAGTCCAAGAGACCCAGTACTTC. This gives the protein CASSVGRVPQVQETQYF.

The rearrangement links TRBV4-1 to TRBJ1-6; a weak D match, TRBD1 (6 bases). CDR1 and CDR2 (germline): MGHRA, YSYEKL. The V end was cut by 4 bases, the J end by 5 bases, with 18 bases between. This CDR3 spans 17 amino acids. CDR3 nucleotides: TGCGCCAGCAGCCGCGGACAGACTAACTTTAATAATTCACCCCTCCACTTT. It yields the protein CASSRGQTNFNNSPLHF.

This sequence joins TRBV7-2 and TRBJ1-5; D gene unclear. The CDR3 is 16 residues long. Germline V CDR1 and CDR2: SGHTA, FQGNSA. V was clipped by 4 bases and J by 1 base, with 14 bases between them. The CDR3 DNA sequence: TGTGCCAGCAGCTCCGAGGGTGTCGGGAGCAATCAGCCCCAGCATTTT. Encoded protein: CASSSEGVGSNQPQHF.

The chain uses TRBV11-3 and TRBJ2-3; D not certain. V was shortened by 5 bases and J by 1 base, with 7 bases between the two germline ends. In germline, CDR1 is SGHNT, CDR2 YENEEA. CDR3 length: 13 amino acids. CDR3 nucleotide sequence: TGTGCCAGCAGCCTGACTGGCACAGATACGCAGTATTTT. The encoded protein is CASSLTGTDTQYF.

The V call is TRBV6-2 or TRBV6-3, the J call TRBJ1-1; D is unresolved. Germline assignment: CDR1 MNHEY and CDR2 SVGEGT. Trimming shortened V by 2 bases and J by 4 bases, and 8 bases separated the two germline ends. CDR3 length: 13 amino acids. The CDR3 bases are TGTGCCAGCAGTTACCAGGTGGGCACTGAAGCTTTCTTT. Translation gives CASSYQVGTEAFF.

The rearrangement joins TRBV7-2 to TRBJ2-1, with 7 bases lining up with TRBD2. CDR3 length: 16 amino acids. From germline, CDR1 is SGHTA and CDR2 FQGNSA. Trimming took 1 base from V and 7 from J; bases not matched to a gene: 10. The CDR3: CASSLVGGDLRNEQFF. The CDR3 DNA is TGTGCCAGCAGCTTAGTGGGGGGGGATTTAAGGAATGAGCAGTTCTTC. The full variable domain, completed using reference TRBV7-2 and TRBJ2-1, is GAGVSQSPSNKVTEKGKDVELRCDPISGHTALYWYRQSLGQGLEFLIYFQGNSAPDKSGLPSDRFSAERTGGSVSTLTIQRTQQEDSAVYLCASSLVGGDLRNEQFFGPGTRLTVL.

V is TRBV5-1 and J is TRBJ2-7, with D tentatively TRBD2 (6 bases). Germline-derived CDR1 and CDR2 are SGHRS and YFSETQ. V gave up 2 bases and J gave up 6 bases, with 15 bases separating them. The CDR3 has 14 residues. The CDR3: CASSFGGTSAEQYF. CDR3 nucleotide sequence: TGCGCCAGCAGCTTTGGGGGGACCTCTGCCGAGCAGTACTTC.